This TCR beta chain was sequenced during a study of long-term antiretroviral therapy in people with HIV. Study-level findings and limits: It was observed that HIV repertoires exhibited narrower CDR3 length ranges than controls.

Details on this clone: Its antigen remains unidentified.

With survey level as its setting, the immunoSEQ assay was v3.0. Sequencing used immunoSEQ multiplex PCR; TCRdb keeps in-frame clones, though not all of them. The sample includes about 27,000 clones, 70% to 85% of them seen just once. The sample was unsorted PBMCs, taken 0.8 years before starting antiretroviral therapy. This sequence was found in a man aged 18 to 29 with HIV.

DNA of the CDR3: TGTGCCAGCAGTTTTTCTGGGACGTCAGGGTCCTATGGCTACACCTTC. The encoded protein is CASSFSGTSGSYGYTF. V is TRBV6-8 and J is TRBJ1-2; tentative D call: TRBD1 (5 bases). In germline, CDR1 is MNHGY, CDR2 SAAAGT. V lost 4 bases and J lost 4, with 19 bases in between. This CDR3 spans 16 amino acids.